This section outlines one T cell receptor beta chain sequence together with its context. Its antigen is not identified. These data belong to a study of T cell responses to AZD1222 COVID-19 vaccine. In the study overall: Analysis merged second doses at about 4 or about 12 weeks.

Germline CDR1 and CDR2: SNHLY and FYNNEI. CDR3 size: 14 residues. V shed 8 bases, J shed 4 bases, and the junction held 6 bases outside the gene matches. Whole-study results and caveats: Regions left unmutated in variants are reportedly the target of nearly half of spike-specific TCRs. Receipt of two AZD1222 doses was followed by a rise in Spike-specific TCR breadth and depth. Clonal diversity was possibly underestimated, and the donors were mostly white British, with more females.

The protocol was immunoSEQ multiplex PCR, while the TCRdb copy is restricted to in-frame clones and leaves out a portion. The data contain tens of thousands of clones, roughly nine tenths of them singletons. The chain uses TRBV2 and TRBJ2-1, with 9 bases fitting TRBD1. The input for sequencing was peripheral blood, taken on day 0 of AZD1222 vaccination. The TCR was taken from an adult in good health. CDR3 DNA: TGTGCCAGCTTAAGGGACAGGGTATACAATGAGCAGTTCTTC. It translates to CASLRDRVYNEQFF.